This T cell receptor beta chain was obtained from a study of cytomegalovirus exposure and HLA in healthy donors. Study results and limitations: Being indistinguishable, some V segments were excluded, TRBV6-2 and TRBV6-3 among them. Later analysis identified a missense DCLRE1C variant that was linked to TCR beta V- and J-gene trimming.

This clone was counted once. Its antigen remains unidentified. Other DNA sequences within the sample encode an identical CDR3. Healthy bone marrow donors made up the cohort. Primers: 60 Vbeta forward and 13 Jbeta reverse. Original analysis: Tens of millions of unique TCR beta chains, 9.5 million to 14 million shared, were counted in a later analysis. TCRdb's table, derived via immunoSEQ multiplex PCR, lists solely in-frame clones and lacks some. V and J calls and clone size come straight from that table; D and trimming were deduced from the DNA. Here the sample spans roughly 150,000 clones, roughly 80% being singletons. CDR1 and CDR2 from the germline V gene are SGHNT and YYREEE (reference sequence). Unmatched junction bases numbered 7, after V lost 2 bases and J lost 4 bases. CDR3 length: 15 amino acids.

V usage is TRBV5-4 and J usage is TRBJ2-7; 9 bases are a match to TRBD2. The sample consisted of PBMCs. The TCR sequence derives from a man under 40 in good health and CMV-seropositive. CDR3 DNA: TGTGCCAGCAGCTTCTTGCGGGAGGGCCCATACGAGCAGTACTTC. It encodes CASSFLREGPYEQYF.